A selection of T cell receptor beta chains follows, all from one sample in a study of T cell responses to AZD1222 COVID-19 vaccine. Clones were read by immunoSEQ multiplex PCR, and TCRdb kept only the in-frame ones, dropping some. The table records hundreds of thousands of clones, more than 85% of them present only once. The sample was peripheral blood, taken on day 0 of MenACWY control vaccination. Every receptor here comes from an adult in good health. Each CDR3 is given with its conserved first and last residue. The D gene is left open where the match is weak. Size is omitted from some rows. Given values are once, few, many or a class for expanded clones.

v_gene: TRBV5-8; abundance: .; j_gene: TRBJ2-5; d_gene: .; CDR3nt: TGTGCCAGCAGCTTGGGGGTGCGGGAGACCCAGTACTTC; CDR3aa: CASSLGVRETQYF
v_gene: TRBV3-1/TRBV3-2; abundance: .; j_gene: TRBJ1-1; d_gene: TRBD1; CDR3nt: TGTGCCAGCAGCCAAGAGGGACAGGGGGGCTTAGGAGCTTTCTTT; CDR3aa: CASSQEGQGGLGAFF
v_gene: TRBV3-1/TRBV3-2; abundance: .; j_gene: TRBJ1-1; d_gene: .; CDR3nt: TGTGCCAGCAGCCAAGTTAGAGGGAAGGTATCGAACACTGAAGCTTTCTTT; CDR3aa: CASSQVRGKVSNTEAFF
v_gene: TRBV7-2; abundance: once; j_gene: TRBJ2-2; d_gene: .; CDR3nt: TGTGCCAGCAGCTTAGGGTCCAGGGGTACCGGGGAGCTGTTTTTT; CDR3aa: CASSLGSRGTGELFF
v_gene: TRBV6-6; abundance: .; j_gene: TRBJ2-7; d_gene: TRBD1; CDR3nt: TGTGCCAGCAGCTTGACAGGGGCATTCTACGAGCAGTACTTC; CDR3aa: CASSLTGAFYEQYF
v_gene: TRBV4-1; abundance: .; j_gene: TRBJ1-5; d_gene: .; CDR3nt: TGCGCCAGCAGCCAGGGCGAGGATGGGCAGCCCCAGCATTTT; CDR3aa: CASSQGEDGQPQHF
v_gene: TRBV28; abundance: .; j_gene: TRBJ1-2; d_gene: .; CDR3nt: TGTGCCAGCAGTCCAGGTCCAACTAACTATGGCTACACCTTC; CDR3aa: CASSPGPTNYGYTF
v_gene: TRBV6-5; abundance: .; j_gene: TRBJ2-7; d_gene: TRBD1; CDR3nt: TGTGCCAGCAGTCCGGGACAGAGCCCCTACGAGCAGTACTTC; CDR3aa: CASSPGQSPYEQYF
v_gene: TRBV7-3; abundance: .; j_gene: TRBJ2-1; d_gene: TRBD1; CDR3nt: TGTGCCAGCAGCTCCGGGACAGGAACCTACAATGAGCAGTTCTTC; CDR3aa: CASSSGTGTYNEQFF
v_gene: TRBV3-1/TRBV3-2; abundance: .; j_gene: TRBJ1-4; d_gene: .; CDR3nt: TGTGCCAGCAGCCAAACGCCCTCAACTAATGAAAAACTGTTTTTT; CDR3aa: CASSQTPSTNEKLFF
v_gene: TRBV2; abundance: .; j_gene: TRBJ1-1; d_gene: .; CDR3nt: TGTGCCAGCAGTGGGGGGCCGGTAACTGAAGCTTTCTTT; CDR3aa: CASSGGPVTEAFF
v_gene: TRBV27; abundance: .; j_gene: TRBJ1-2; d_gene: .; CDR3nt: TGTGCCAGCAGCACCCAAAGGTCGGGCTATGGCTACACCTTC; CDR3aa: CASSTQRSGYGYTF
v_gene: TRBV3-1/TRBV3-2; abundance: .; j_gene: TRBJ1-5; d_gene: .; CDR3nt: TGTGCCAGCAGCCAGACAGCGGTTCAGCCCCAGCATTTT; CDR3aa: CASSQTAVQPQHF
v_gene: TRBV15; abundance: .; j_gene: TRBJ1-5; d_gene: TRBD1; CDR3nt: TGTGCCACCAGCAGCGAGACAGGGGTTAATCAGCCCCAGCATTTT; CDR3aa: CATSSETGVNQPQHF
v_gene: TRBV29-1; abundance: .; j_gene: TRBJ1-2; d_gene: .; CDR3nt: TGCAGCGTTGGGGTCGGCGGACAAAATTATGGCTACACCTTC; CDR3aa: CSVGVGGQNYGYTF
v_gene: TRBV7-2; abundance: .; j_gene: TRBJ1-2; d_gene: .; CDR3nt: TGTGCCAGCAGCGTCAGGACGGGGAGAAACTATGGCTACACCTTC; CDR3aa: CASSVRTGRNYGYTF
v_gene: TRBV6-2/TRBV6-3; abundance: .; j_gene: TRBJ2-7; d_gene: .; CDR3nt: TGTGCCAGCAGTTATAAGGTCTCCTACGAGCAGTACTTC; CDR3aa: CASSYKVSYEQYF
v_gene: TRBV27; abundance: .; j_gene: TRBJ2-7; d_gene: TRBD2; CDR3nt: TGTGCCAGCAGTCCAGGACTAGCGGGGGGTTACGAGCAGTACTTC; CDR3aa: CASSPGLAGGYEQYF
v_gene: TRBV18; abundance: .; j_gene: TRBJ2-1; d_gene: .; CDR3nt: TGTGCCAGCTCACCAGCGGGGGCCGAGAATGAGCAGTTCTTC; CDR3aa: CASSPAGAENEQFF
v_gene: TRBV30; abundance: .; j_gene: TRBJ1-5; d_gene: .; CDR3nt: TGTGCCTGGAGTTACAGCAGCAATCAGCCCCAGCATTTT; CDR3aa: CAWSYSSNQPQHF
v_gene: TRBV5-4; abundance: .; j_gene: TRBJ1-3; d_gene: TRBD1; CDR3nt: TGTGCCAGCAGCCAGACAGGGGCGGCTGGAAACACCATATATTTT; CDR3aa: CASSQTGAAGNTIYF
v_gene: TRBV29-1; abundance: .; j_gene: TRBJ1-5; d_gene: TRBD1; CDR3nt: TGCAGCGTAGGGACAGGGGGCCGCAATCAGCCCCAGCATTTT; CDR3aa: CSVGTGGRNQPQHF
v_gene: TRBV5-4; abundance: .; j_gene: TRBJ1-3; d_gene: TRBD1; CDR3nt: TGTGCCAGCAGCCAGGGACAGGGTGGAAACACCATATATTTT; CDR3aa: CASSQGQGGNTIYF
v_gene: TRBV7-2; abundance: few; j_gene: TRBJ2-3; d_gene: .; CDR3nt: TGTGCCAGCAGGAACAGGGACACAGATACGCAGTATTTT; CDR3aa: CASRNRDTDTQYF
v_gene: TRBV27; abundance: .; j_gene: TRBJ1-2; d_gene: TRBD1; CDR3nt: TGTGCCAGCAGCAGGGGGGGTGGCTACACCTTC; CDR3aa: CASSRGGGYTF
v_gene: TRBV11-2; abundance: .; j_gene: TRBJ2-7; d_gene: TRBD2; CDR3nt: TGTGCCAGCAGCTTACTGACTCCTAGCGGGGGTTCCTACGAGCAGTACTTC; CDR3aa: CASSLLTPSGGSYEQYF
v_gene: TRBV6-6; abundance: .; j_gene: TRBJ2-7; d_gene: .; CDR3nt: TGTGCCATTCGGCCGGCCAACCACTACGAGCAGTACTTC; CDR3aa: CAIRPANHYEQYF
v_gene: TRBV7-3; abundance: .; j_gene: TRBJ2-2; d_gene: .; CDR3nt: TGTGCCAGCAGCTTAAGTGTGGCGATTGGCACCGGGGAGCTGTTTTTT; CDR3aa: CASSLSVAIGTGELFF
v_gene: TRBV27; abundance: .; j_gene: TRBJ1-4; d_gene: TRBD1; CDR3nt: TGTGCCAGCAGTCCCTGGACAGGGGAGAGTGAAAAACTGTTTTTT; CDR3aa: CASSPWTGESEKLFF
v_gene: TRBV30; abundance: .; j_gene: TRBJ1-5; d_gene: TRBD1; CDR3nt: TGTGCCTGGAGTCGGGACAGGTTAAGGGGGCCCCAGCATTTT; CDR3aa: CAWSRDRLRGPQHF
v_gene: TRBV18; abundance: .; j_gene: TRBJ1-1; d_gene: TRBD1; CDR3nt: TGTGCCAGCTCACCGACGCAGGGGGCCCGGTTTGGCACTGAAGCTTTCTTT; CDR3aa: CASSPTQGARFGTEAFF
v_gene: TRBV12-3/TRBV12-4; abundance: .; j_gene: TRBJ1-5; d_gene: .; CDR3nt: TGTGCCAGCAGCCTTCAGCGGATGAGGCCCCAGCATTTT; CDR3aa: CASSLQRMRPQHF
v_gene: TRBV7-6; abundance: .; j_gene: TRBJ2-5; d_gene: .; CDR3nt: TGTGCCAGCAGCTCCGTGGCAGGCCCTGGGGGGGAGACCCAGTACTTC; CDR3aa: CASSSVAGPGGETQYF
v_gene: TRBV4-3; abundance: once; j_gene: TRBJ1-1; d_gene: .; CDR3nt: TGCGCCAGCAGCCAACACCTTGAGGGGGGCACTGAAGCTTTCTTT; CDR3aa: CASSQHLEGGTEAFF
v_gene: TRBV28; abundance: .; j_gene: TRBJ1-2; d_gene: .; CDR3nt: TGTGCCAGCAGTTTAGGCGGTCCATATGGCTACACCTTC; CDR3aa: CASSLGGPYGYTF
v_gene: TRBV11-2; abundance: .; j_gene: TRBJ1-2; d_gene: .; CDR3nt: TGTGCCAGCAGCCCCCCGAGGGCTATAGGCGGCTACACCTTC; CDR3aa: CASSPPRAIGGYTF
v_gene: TRBV19; abundance: .; j_gene: TRBJ1-5; d_gene: .; CDR3nt: TGTGCCAGTAGTATACAGGGTTGGTATCAGCCCCAGCATTTT; CDR3aa: CASSIQGWYQPQHF
v_gene: TRBV5-1; abundance: .; j_gene: TRBJ1-1; d_gene: .; CDR3nt: TGCGCCAGCAGCGTCCGAGGAGGGGATAGCACTGAAGCTTTCTTT; CDR3aa: CASSVRGGDSTEAFF
v_gene: TRBV19; abundance: .; j_gene: TRBJ1-1; d_gene: .; CDR3nt: TGTGCCAGTAGTTGGGCTTTGAACACTGAAGCTTTCTTT; CDR3aa: CASSWALNTEAFF
v_gene: TRBV13; abundance: .; j_gene: TRBJ2-1; d_gene: .; CDR3nt: TGTGCCAGCAGCTTAGAGGGGGAGGGGTCCAATGAGCAGTTCTTC; CDR3aa: CASSLEGEGSNEQFF
v_gene: TRBV10-3; abundance: few; j_gene: TRBJ1-2; d_gene: .; CDR3nt: TGTGCCATCAGTGAGTTTGGTGGAGATGGCTACACCTTC; CDR3aa: CAISEFGGDGYTF
v_gene: TRBV21-1; abundance: .; j_gene: TRBJ1-2; d_gene: .; CDR3nt: TGTGCCAGCAGCAAAGCGCCCTATGCCCCCGGCTTTAAGTGGATCCGGGACAGACATGGCTACACCTTC; CDR3aa: CASSKAPYAPGFKWIRDRHGYTF
v_gene: TRBV7-9; abundance: .; j_gene: TRBJ1-5; d_gene: .; CDR3nt: TGTGCCAGCAGCTTAGATGGGGCTATTCGCAATCAGCCCCAGCATTTT; CDR3aa: CASSLDGAIRNQPQHF
v_gene: TRBV20-1; abundance: once; j_gene: TRBJ1-2; d_gene: .; CDR3nt: TGCAGTGCCACGGACGGGTATGGCTACACCTTC; CDR3aa: CSATDGYGYTF
v_gene: TRBV5-4; abundance: .; j_gene: TRBJ2-1; d_gene: .; CDR3nt: TGTGCCAGCAGCTATTTGGGGTTGACGTCCTACAATGAGCAGTTCTTC; CDR3aa: CASSYLGLTSYNEQFF
v_gene: TRBV5-6; abundance: .; j_gene: TRBJ2-3; d_gene: .; CDR3nt: TGTGCCAGCAGGTGGGGACACACAGATACGCAGTATTTT; CDR3aa: CASRWGHTDTQYF
v_gene: TRBV28; abundance: .; j_gene: TRBJ1-6; d_gene: .; CDR3nt: TGTGCCAGCAGGGCCAGTGGTTCACCCCTCCACTTT; CDR3aa: CASRASGSPLHF
v_gene: TRBV18; abundance: .; j_gene: TRBJ2-5; d_gene: TRBD1; CDR3nt: TGTGCCAGCTCCGTCAACCGACCACAGGGGATTGGAGAGACCCAGTACTTC; CDR3aa: CASSVNRPQGIGETQYF
v_gene: TRBV6-5; abundance: .; j_gene: TRBJ1-2; d_gene: TRBD1; CDR3nt: TGTGCCAGCAGTTTCAACAGGGGGCGGATCTATGGCTACACCTTC; CDR3aa: CASSFNRGRIYGYTF
v_gene: TRBV30; abundance: .; j_gene: TRBJ1-1; d_gene: .; CDR3nt: TGTGCCTGCTCGTTGGGTGCTCGGGCTTTCTTT; CDR3aa: CACSLGARAFF
v_gene: TRBV2; abundance: .; j_gene: TRBJ1-2; d_gene: .; CDR3nt: TGTGCCAGCAGTACTTACAGGGCGAACTATGGCTACACCTTC; CDR3aa: CASSTYRANYGYTF
v_gene: TRBV18; abundance: .; j_gene: TRBJ1-1; d_gene: .; CDR3nt: TGTGCCAGCTCACCCATACGATCCGAAATGAACACTGAAGCTTTCTTT; CDR3aa: CASSPIRSEMNTEAFF
v_gene: TRBV9; abundance: .; j_gene: TRBJ2-3; d_gene: TRBD2; CDR3nt: TGTGCCAGCAGCCTGAGCGGGGGGGCCCCAGATACGCAGTATTTT; CDR3aa: CASSLSGGAPDTQYF
v_gene: TRBV5-1; abundance: .; j_gene: TRBJ2-2; d_gene: .; CDR3nt: TGCGCCAGCAGCTTGAAGAGAAGGGACACCGGGGAGCTGTTTTTT; CDR3aa: CASSLKRRDTGELFF
v_gene: TRBV11-2; abundance: .; j_gene: TRBJ1-1; d_gene: TRBD1; CDR3nt: TGTGCCAGCAGCAATTACAGGGGCACTGAAGCTTTCTTT; CDR3aa: CASSNYRGTEAFF
v_gene: TRBV3-1/TRBV3-2; abundance: .; j_gene: TRBJ1-2; d_gene: TRBD1; CDR3nt: TGTGCCAGCAGCCAAGGGACAGGGAATGGCTACACCTTC; CDR3aa: CASSQGTGNGYTF
v_gene: TRBV12-3/TRBV12-4; abundance: .; j_gene: TRBJ1-1; d_gene: .; CDR3nt: TGTGCCAGCAGTTTTGCCAGGGGCACTGAAGCTTTCTTT; CDR3aa: CASSFARGTEAFF
v_gene: TRBV10-3; abundance: .; j_gene: TRBJ1-1; d_gene: .; CDR3nt: TGTGCCATCAGTGACAAGGGGGGGGCCAACACTGAAGCTTTCTTT; CDR3aa: CAISDKGGANTEAFF
v_gene: TRBV14; abundance: .; j_gene: TRBJ2-7; d_gene: .; CDR3nt: TGTGCCAGCAGCCAAGATTACTTCGAGCAGTACTTC; CDR3aa: CASSQDYFEQYF